Listed here are 14 T cell receptor beta chains from one sample, sequenced in a study of T cell responses to AZD1222 COVID-19 vaccine listed by TCRdb under 2021. The meaning of the sample's time point label: baseline before first vaccination. Reading the label with the study, this specimen's treatment or condition is: meningococcal conjugate vaccine given as trial control. The library was obtained by the immunoSEQ multiplex PCR assay. TCRdb provides this immuneACCESS table in a form limited to in-frame rearrangements. Some clones are lacking; in checked studies, under half of them reflect an unresolved V gene, and why the rest are absent is not known. This sample is represented by roughly 140,000 clones; around 89% of them were singletons. The leading ten clones occupy 3% to 3.5% of the sample. The input for sequencing was peripheral blood, taken on day 0 of MenACWY control vaccination. The receptors shown here come from an adult in good health.

The chain has TRBV9 and TRBJ2-2, with D possibly matching TRBD1 (6 bases). The V gene lost 4 bases and the J gene lost 6 bases, with 10 bases spanning the gap. Germline V gives CDR1 SGDLS, CDR2 YYNGEE. The CDR3 has 13 residues. CDR3 DNA: TGTGCCAGCAGCTATCAGGGGTCCGGGGAGCTGTTTTTT. Translating it yields CASSYQGSGELFF.

The rearrangement uses TRBV3-1 (or the pseudogene TRBV3-2) and TRBJ2-2; TRBD2 agrees at 12 bases. Unmatched junction bases numbered 4, after V lost 4 bases and J lost 1 base. The germline CDR1 and CDR2 sequences are LGHDT and YNNKEL (reference sequence). The CDR3 spans 17 residues. CDR3 residues: CASSLRTSGKNTGELFF. CDR3 sequence (DNA): TGTGCCAGCAGCCTACGGACTAGCGGGAAGAACACCGGGGAGCTGTTTTTT.

V is TRBV9 and J is TRBJ2-3, with TRBD1 as a possible D gene (8 bases). Germline V lookup: CDR1 SGDLS, CDR2 YYNGEE. V was trimmed by 3 bases and J by 6 bases, leaving 20 bases between them. The CDR3 loop spans 16 amino acids. The CDR3 spells CASSAFQGQGGDTQYF. The CDR3 region has the DNA TGTGCCAGCAGCGCCTTCCAAGGACAGGGAGGGGATACGCAGTATTTT. The complete variable domain, with remaining parts taken from reference TRBV9 and TRBJ2-3, reads DSGVTQTPKHLITATGQRVTLRCSPRSGDLSVYWYQQSLDQGLQFLIQYYNGEERAKGNILERFSAQQFPDLHSELNLSSLELGDSALYFCASSAFQGQGGDTQYFGPGTRLTVL.

The gene calls are TRBV5-1 and TRBJ2-7; D is possibly TRBD2 (5 bases). V gave up 2 bases and J gave up 2 bases, with 8 bases separating them. Germline CDR1 and CDR2: SGHRS and YFSETQ. The CDR3 is 13 amino acids. The CDR3 region is CASSFGVTYEQYF. For the CDR3, the DNA is TGCGCCAGCAGCTTCGGGGTCACCTACGAGCAGTACTTC.

The V call is TRBV5-1, the J call TRBJ2-7, with 13 nucleotides matching TRBD2. The CDR3 has 17 residues. V lost 6 bases, J lost 2 bases, and 11 bases stayed unmatched. Germline lookup yields CDR1 SGHRS and CDR2 YFSETQ. The DNA for the CDR3 is TGCGCCAGCAAGGTGGGACTAGCGGGATTTTCTGCCTACGAGCAGTACTTC. Translated, it gives CASKVGLAGFSAYEQYF. Drawing the rest from reference TRBV5-1 and TRBJ2-7, the complete variable domain is KAGVTQTPRYLIKTRGQQVTLSCSPISGHRSVSWYQQTPGQGLQFLFEYFSETQRNKGNFPGRFSGRQFSNSRSEMNVSTLELGDSALYLCASKVGLAGFSAYEQYFGPGTRLTVT.

The chain is built from TRBV7-3 and TRBJ1-3; D remains ambiguous. This CDR3 spans 14 amino acids. CDR1 SGHTA and CDR2 FQGTGA come from the germline V gene. V was clipped by 4 bases and J by 0 bases, with 7 bases between them. CDR3 nucleotide sequence: TGTGCCAGCAGCTCCTCGGGCTCTGGAAACACCATATATTTT. Translating gives CASSSSGSGNTIYF.

The chain carries TRBV19 and TRBJ1-3; D perhaps matches TRBD1 (6 bases). Per the germline V gene, CDR1 is LNHDA and CDR2 is SQIVND (reference sequence). The CDR3 has 15 amino acids. Trimming removed 10 bases from V and 2 bases from J, with 18 bases in between. The CDR3 nucleotides are TGTGCCACCTTACACCCGGACAGAGCTGGAAACACCATATATTTT. Translation: CATLHPDRAGNTIYF.

The chain carries TRBV6-5 and TRBJ1-4; no clear D gene. Germline assignment: CDR1 MNHEY and CDR2 SVGAGI. V was shortened by 6 bases and J by 0 bases, with 8 bases between the two germline ends. The CDR3 has 14 residues. The CDR3 coding sequence is TGTGCCAGCAGGTCGCAGCCAACTAATGAAAAACTGTTTTTT. It yields the protein CASRSQPTNEKLFF.

The chain employs TRBV7-6 and TRBJ2-1, with D maybe TRBD2 (5 bases). V gave up 6 bases and J gave up 0 bases, with 18 bases separating them. Germline assignment: CDR1 SGHVS and CDR2 FNYEAQ. This CDR3 is built from 17 residues. The CDR3 protein is CASSSTIGGLSYNEQFF. Here the CDR3 DNA reads TGTGCCAGCAGTTCCACCATCGGAGGCCTCTCCTACAATGAGCAGTTCTTC.

The chain uses TRBV15 and TRBJ2-2; 10 nucleotides align to TRBD1. V was pared by 2 bases and J by 6 bases, with 6 bases of the junction left unmatched. There are 16 residues in the CDR3. Germline values: CDR1 LNHNV, CDR2 YYDKDF (reference sequence). In nucleotides, the CDR3 is TGTGCCACCAGCAGACGGACAGGGGGAGGGGCCGGGGAGCTGTTTTTT. This encodes CATSRRTGGGAGELFF.

The CDR3 here is CASSPQGAQAKNIQYF. The CDR3 nucleotides read TGTGCCAGCAGCCCTCAGGGGGCTCAGGCCAAAAACATTCAGTACTTC. The gene calls are TRBV11-1 and TRBJ2-4; 8 bases are a match to TRBD1. The junction had 7 bases not matched to a gene; V was cut back by 5 bases and J by 1 base. The CDR3 covers 16 residues. Germline assignment: CDR1 SGHAT and CDR2 FQDESV (reference sequence).

The chain couples TRBV9 to TRBJ1-1, with a possible D match to TRBD1 (5 bases). The V end lost 3 bases, the J end lost 1 base, and 22 bases lay between the germline ends. The germline V gene encodes CDR1 SGDLS and CDR2 YYNGEE. CDR3 length equals 18 residues. Written as DNA, the CDR3 is TGTGCCAGCAGCGCATATAAAAAACCGGGACCGAAGAACACTGAAGCTTTCTTT. Protein sequence: CASSAYKKPGPKNTEAFF.

The J gene is TRBJ2-7, the V gene TRBV27, with 7 nucleotides matching TRBD2. Germline V gene data show CDR1 as MNHEY and CDR2 as SMNVEV (reference sequence). The CDR3 is 14 amino acids. With 3 bases clipped from V and 3 bases from J, the junction kept 5 bases outside the gene matches. Here the CDR3 reads CASSFLGGNYEQYF. The CDR3 coding sequence is TGTGCCAGCAGTTTTTTGGGAGGGAACTACGAGCAGTACTTC.

V and J are TRBV24-1 and TRBJ2-3, with TRBD1 matching 12 bases. Per germline, CDR1 KGHDR and CDR2 SFDVKD. The CDR3 extends over 17 amino acids. Unmatched junction bases numbered 7, after V lost 3 bases and J lost 4 bases. This CDR3 is CATSDPGTGGASDTQYF. CDR3 bases: TGTGCCACCAGTGATCCCGGGACAGGGGGCGCGTCAGATACGCAGTATTTT.